Below, 13 T cell receptor beta chains from the same sample are listed, as sequenced in a study of T cell clonotyping in hematopoietic cell transplantation. Sequencing was performed with immunoSEQ multiplex PCR; in TCRdb, only in-frame clones are kept and a portion is missing. The table lists fewer than 15,000 clones, 70% to 90% of them singletons. This sample comprised PBMCs, obtained 100 days after allogeneic stem cell transplant. The receptor source for this set is a male patient aged 50 to 60 who had an allogeneic stem cell transplant from an unrelated donor, so T cells may come from the graft donor. Some clones in this sample may be carry-over from other donors' samples.

The chain has TRBV4-2 and TRBJ2-2; 16 bases map to TRBD2. The CDR3 length is 18 residues. Germline V gene sequence: CDR1 LGHNA, CDR2 YNFKEQ. Trimming at V came to 5 bases and at J to 2 bases, leaving 5 bases not matched to a gene. DNA for the CDR3: TGTGCCAGCAGCTTGGGACTAGCGGGGGGGACCAACACCGGGGAGCTGTTTTTT. Its translation: CASSLGLAGGTNTGELFF.

V gene TRBV5-6 combines with J gene TRBJ2-7, with 12 bases matching TRBD2. CDR1 is SGHDT, CDR2 YYEEEE, per germline. CDR3 length: 15 residues. J lost 6 bases, V lost 2 bases, and 6 bases had no gene match. For the CDR3, the DNA is TGTGCCAGCAGCTTTCCGGGACTAGCGGGTTCCGAGCAGTACTTC. Residues: CASSFPGLAGSEQYF.

The rearrangement joins TRBV2 to TRBJ1-4; 7 nucleotides align to TRBD1. V gave up 4 bases and J gave up 8 bases; unmatched junction bases: 7. This CDR3 comprises 14 residues. Germline CDR1 is SNHLY and CDR2 is FYNNEI. DNA for the CDR3: TGTGCCAGCAGTGGGGAAGGGGGCGCAGAAAAACTGTTTTTT. This encodes CASSGEGGAEKLFF.

This chain links TRBV7-6 with TRBJ1-6; tentative D call: TRBD1 (5 bases). The CDR3 has 15 amino acids. Per the germline V gene, CDR1 is SGHVS and CDR2 is FNYEAQ. Trimming left V 5 bases short and J 8 bases short, with 16 bases between. The CDR3 sequence is CASSARGTGDSPLHF. DNA for the CDR3: TGTGCCAGCAGCGCACGAGGTACGGGGGATTCACCCCTCCACTTT.

The rearrangement links TRBV5-1 to TRBJ2-5; D is tentatively TRBD1 or TRBD2 (5 bases each). Germline CDR1 reads SGHRS; CDR2 reads YFSETQ. V was trimmed by 1 base and J by 3 bases, leaving 19 bases between them. This CDR3 contains 17 residues. The CDR3: CASSLRWAGRRKETQYF. The CDR3 bases are TGCGCCAGCAGCTTGAGGTGGGCAGGGCGGAGGAAAGAGACCCAGTACTTC.

The chain recombines TRBV11-2 with TRBJ2-1; 10 nucleotides align to TRBD2. Germline V gene data show CDR1 as SGHAT and CDR2 as FQNNGV. The CDR3 is made up of 16 amino acids. V shed 6 bases and J 12 bases; nucleotides not matched to a gene: 17. CDR3 residues: CASSYLVGAGGPGQFF. CDR3 bases: TGTGCCAGCAGTTACCTCGTAGGAGCGGGAGGGCCGGGGCAGTTCTTC.

This CDR3 is CASSVRDSFDGYTF. CDR3 coding DNA: TGTGCCAGCAGCGTTAGGGACTCCTTTGATGGCTACACCTTC. V is TRBV9 and J is TRBJ1-2; D possibly corresponds to TRBD1 (5 bases). Germline CDR1 SGDLS, CDR2 YYNGEE. The CDR3 has 14 amino acids. V gave up 2 bases and J gave up 6 bases, with 14 bases separating them. The variable domain in full, with the rest retrieved from reference TRBV9 and TRBJ1-2, is DSGVTQTPKHLITATGQRVTLRCSPRSGDLSVYWYQQSLDQGLQFLIQYYNGEERAKGNILERFSAQQFPDLHSELNLSSLELGDSALYFCASSVRDSFDGYTFGSGTRLTVV.

This rearrangement joins TRBV7-3 to TRBJ2-7; TRBD2 agrees at 7 bases. Germline V gives CDR1 SGHTA, CDR2 FQGTGA. The CDR3 extends over 15 amino acids. With V trimmed by 2 bases and J by 2 bases, 6 bases remained unmatched. Here the CDR3 reads CASSLQAGEAYEQYF. The CDR3 DNA reads TGTGCCAGCAGCTTACAGGCGGGAGAGGCCTACGAGCAGTACTTC.

V and J are TRBV10-3 and TRBJ1-5, with 8 bases identical to TRBD1. Unmatched junction bases numbered 3, after V lost 6 bases and J lost 2 bases. Germline CDR1 reads ENHRY; CDR2 reads SYGVKD. The CDR3 has 14 residues. This CDR3 reads CAISQGQGNQPQHF. The CDR3 nucleotides read TGTGCCATCAGCCAGGGACAGGGCAATCAGCCCCAGCATTTT.

The DNA for the CDR3 is TGCGCCAGCAGTCGGGACCAAAATTCACCCCTCCACTTT. Encoded protein: CASSRDQNSPLHF. The chain employs TRBV5-1 and TRBJ1-6, with a weak D call TRBD1 (5 bases). This CDR3 spans 13 amino acids. The ends were cut back, 5 bases at V and 7 bases at J, with 10 bases in the middle. The germline V gene encodes CDR1 SGHRS and CDR2 YFSETQ.

V and J are TRBV9 and TRBJ2-1, with 12 positions matching TRBD2. CDR3 size: 20 residues. CDR1 is SGDLS and CDR2 is YYNGEE in the germline V gene. After removal of 2 bases from V and 5 bases from J, the junction contained 17 bases not matched to a gene. CDR3 in amino acids: CASSVSGGGRGLAGNNEQFF. CDR3 sequence (DNA): TGTGCCAGCAGCGTCTCTGGCGGGGGCAGGGGACTAGCGGGTAACAATGAGCAGTTCTTC. Using reference TRBV9 and TRBJ2-1 for the parts outside the CDR3, the full variable domain is DSGVTQTPKHLITATGQRVTLRCSPRSGDLSVYWYQQSLDQGLQFLIQYYNGEERAKGNILERFSAQQFPDLHSELNLSSLELGDSALYFCASSVSGGGRGLAGNNEQFFGPGTRLTVL.

This clone showed up just once. The genes are TRBV6-1 and TRBJ2-3, with D perhaps TRBD2 (7 bases). This CDR3 is 16 amino acids long. CDR1 is MNHNS and CDR2 is SASEGT in the germline V gene. V was trimmed by 0 bases and J by 2 bases, leaving 12 bases between them. This chain's CDR3 is CASSEARGANTDTQYF. As DNA, the CDR3 is TGTGCCAGCAGTGAAGCACGGGGGGCTAACACAGATACGCAGTATTTT.

The chain joins TRBV11-2 to TRBJ2-2; 8 bases map to TRBD2. The CDR3 loop spans 16 amino acids. V dropped 5 bases and J dropped 4; count of bases not matched to a gene: 9. Germline loops: CDR1 SGHAT, CDR2 FQNNGV. The CDR3, as DNA: TGTGCCAGCAGCCTTTTAGCGGGGTCGGGCACCGGGGAGCTGTTTTTT. Its protein is CASSLLAGSGTGELFF.